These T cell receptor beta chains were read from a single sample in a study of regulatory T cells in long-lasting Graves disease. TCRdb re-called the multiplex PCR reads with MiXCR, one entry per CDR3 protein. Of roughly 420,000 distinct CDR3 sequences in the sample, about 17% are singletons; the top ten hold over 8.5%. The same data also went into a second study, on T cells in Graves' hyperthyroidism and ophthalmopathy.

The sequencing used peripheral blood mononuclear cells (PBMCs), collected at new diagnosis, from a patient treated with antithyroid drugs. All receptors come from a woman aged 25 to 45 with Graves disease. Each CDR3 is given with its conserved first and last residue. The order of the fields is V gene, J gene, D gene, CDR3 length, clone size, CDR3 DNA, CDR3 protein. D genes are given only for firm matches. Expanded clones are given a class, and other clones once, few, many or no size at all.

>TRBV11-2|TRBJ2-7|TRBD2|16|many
TGTGCCAGCAGCGACGTAGGACTAGCGGGAACCTACGAGCAGTACTTC
CASSDVGLAGTYEQYF
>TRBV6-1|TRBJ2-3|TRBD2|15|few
TGTGCCAGCATCCGGGGAGGGACTGGCACAGATACGCAGTATTTT
CASIRGGTGTDTQYF
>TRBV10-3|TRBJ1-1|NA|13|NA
TGTGCCAACTCCGACAGGCCCCTAGGAGAAGCTTTCTTT
CANSDRPLGEAFF
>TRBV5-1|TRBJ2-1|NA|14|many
TGCGCCAGCAGCTTGAAACTTTACCGGACTCAGCAGTTCTTC
CASSLKLYRTQQFF
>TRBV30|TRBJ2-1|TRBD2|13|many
TGTGCCTGGAGTAGGACTAGCTTCAATGAGCAGTTCTTC
CAWSRTSFNEQFF
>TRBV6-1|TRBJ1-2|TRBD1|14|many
TGTGCCAGCAGGGACAGGGTATCTAACTATGGCTACACCTTC
CASRDRVSNYGYTF
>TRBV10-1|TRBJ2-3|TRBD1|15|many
TGCGCCAGCATGGCCGGGACAGGTGGCACAGATACGCAGTATTTT
CASMAGTGGTDTQYF
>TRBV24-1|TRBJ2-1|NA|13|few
TGTGCCACCAGTGATCCTCTGGTTTACGAGCAGTTCTTC
CATSDPLVYEQFF
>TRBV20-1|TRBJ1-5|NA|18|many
TGCAGTGCTAGAGATAGGTTATCCGGGGAAATTAGCAATCAGCCCCAGCATTTT
CSARDRLSGEISNQPQHF
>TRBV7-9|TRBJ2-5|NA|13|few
TGTGCCAGCAGCTTACACGTAGGGGAGACCCAGTACTTC
CASSLHVGETQYF
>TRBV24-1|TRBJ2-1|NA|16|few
TGTGCCACCAGTGATGGGGTTGGACGGCGATACAATGAGCAGTTCTTC
CATSDGVGRRYNEQFF
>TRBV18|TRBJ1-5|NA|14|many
TGTGCCAGCTCACCAAGTGGTAAGAATCAGCCCCAGCATTTT
CASSPSGKNQPQHF
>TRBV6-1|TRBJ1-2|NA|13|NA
TGTGCCAGCAGTGAAGTGAGGGCGCGGGGCTACACCTTC
CASSEVRARGYTF
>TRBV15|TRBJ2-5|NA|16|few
TGTGCCACCAGCAGAGATTCTTGGTTAGGGAGCGAGACCCAGTACTTC
CATSRDSWLGSETQYF
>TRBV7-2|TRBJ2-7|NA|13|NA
TGTGCCAGCAGCTTGAACAGATTCTACGAGCAGTACTTC
CASSLNRFYEQYF
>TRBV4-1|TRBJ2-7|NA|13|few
TGCGCCAGCAGCCGAATTGGGGGAGGCGAGCAGTACTTC
CASSRIGGGEQYF
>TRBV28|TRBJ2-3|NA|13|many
TGTGCCAGCGCCAGAGGGTTTGCGGATACGCAGTATTTT
CASARGFADTQYF
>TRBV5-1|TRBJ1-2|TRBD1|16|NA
TGCGCCAGCAGCAGTACCGGGACAGGGGAGAACTATGGCTACACCTTC
CASSSTGTGENYGYTF
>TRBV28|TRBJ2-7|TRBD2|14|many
TGTGCCAGCAGTTTAGCGGGAGGGCCTAACGAGCAGTACTTC
CASSLAGGPNEQYF
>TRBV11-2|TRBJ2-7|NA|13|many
TGTGCCAGCAGCTTAGTCTTGTCGAACGAGCAGTACTTC
CASSLVLSNEQYF
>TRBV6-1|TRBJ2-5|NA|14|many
TGTGCCAGCAGTCACGGGACCACGGTGGAGACCCAGTACTTC
CASSHGTTVETQYF
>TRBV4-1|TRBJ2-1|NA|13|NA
TGCGCCAGCAGCCAAGAAAGAGGGCTTGAGCAGTTCTTC
CASSQERGLEQFF
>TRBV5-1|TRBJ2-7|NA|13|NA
TGCGCCACCTCTCGGGGGGCCTCCTACGAGCAGTACTTC
CATSRGASYEQYF
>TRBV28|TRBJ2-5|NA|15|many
TGTGCCAGCAGAATTACAGGGAGGGACCAAGAGACCCAGTACTTC
CASRITGRDQETQYF
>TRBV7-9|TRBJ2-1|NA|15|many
TGTGCCAGCAGGGGGGCATCGAGCTCCTACAATGAGCAGTTCTTC
CASRGASSSYNEQFF
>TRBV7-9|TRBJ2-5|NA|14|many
TGTGCCAGCAGCTTAGCGTCGGGTGAAGAGACCCAGTACTTC
CASSLASGEETQYF
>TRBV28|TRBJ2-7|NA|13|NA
TGTGCCAGCAGGCCCACGGTCTCCTACGAGCAGTACTTC
CASRPTVSYEQYF
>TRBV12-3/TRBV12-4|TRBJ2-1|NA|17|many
TGTGCCAGCAGTTTACTAGTTGTTGGGGGGTCCTACAATGAGCAGTTCTTC
CASSLLVVGGSYNEQFF
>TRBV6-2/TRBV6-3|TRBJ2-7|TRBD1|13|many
TGTGCCAGCAGTTGGGACAGATCCTACGAGCAGTACTTC
CASSWDRSYEQYF
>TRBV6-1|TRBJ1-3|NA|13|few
TGTGCCAGCACACCCGGGCCGTGGATCACCATATATTTT
CASTPGPWITIYF
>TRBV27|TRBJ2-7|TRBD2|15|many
TGTGCCAGCAGTATTACTAGCGGGAGTGCCTACGAGCAGTACTTC
CASSITSGSAYEQYF
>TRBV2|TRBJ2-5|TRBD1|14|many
TGTGCCAGCAGGGGACAGGGGGCGTTGGAGACCCAGTACTTC
CASRGQGALETQYF
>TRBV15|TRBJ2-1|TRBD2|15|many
TGTGCCACCAGCAGTCTAGCGGGCCTCTACAATGAGCAGTTCTTC
CATSSLAGLYNEQFF
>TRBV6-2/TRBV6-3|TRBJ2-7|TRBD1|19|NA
TGTGCCAGCACCGGGGCCACCTCCCAGGGGGCGGATTTCCGCGACGAGCAGTACTTC
CASTGATSQGADFRDEQYF
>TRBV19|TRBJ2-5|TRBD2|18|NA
TGTGCCAGTAGTATGCGGCTAGCGGGAGGTCCCGGCTTTGAGACCCAGTACTTC
CASSMRLAGGPGFETQYF
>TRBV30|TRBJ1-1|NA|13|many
TGTGCCTGGAGTGTACATACAAACACTGAAGCTTTCTTT
CAWSVHTNTEAFF
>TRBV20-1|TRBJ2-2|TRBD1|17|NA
TGCAGTGCTAGAGAAACCGGGACAGGGCGATTAGCTGGGGAGCTGTTTTTT
CSARETGTGRLAGELFF